Presented here are 2 T cell receptor beta chains from one specimen sequenced in a study of blood T cell repertoires in COVID-19. Data came from immunoSEQ multiplex PCR; TCRdb stores just in-frame clones and leaves some out. The sample has around 96,000 clones, about 95% seen once. The specimen was peripheral blood. All receptors come from a human donor with active COVID-19. The donor label of this sample is uncertain.

V usage is TRBV10-3 and J usage is TRBJ2-5, with 11 bases identical to TRBD1. The germline V gene encodes CDR1 ENHRY and CDR2 SYGVKD. V trimming: 6 bases; J trimming: 2 bases; junction bases outside the gene matches: 5. The CDR3 covers 15 residues. For the CDR3, the DNA is TGTGCCATCAGGGACCGGGACAGGGGGCAAGAGACCCAGTACTTC. Its protein product is CAIRDRDRGQETQYF.

The J gene is TRBJ1-3, the V gene TRBV10-3; no reliable D call. V was cut by 2 bases and J by 0 bases, with 8 bases left in between. Germline CDR1 and CDR2: ENHRY and SYGVKD. The CDR3 runs to 15 residues. The CDR3 region has the DNA TGTGCCATCAGTGAGATAGCGAGCTCTGGAAACACCATATATTTT. Amino acid sequence: CAISEIASSGNTIYF.